Listed here are 17 T cell receptor beta chains from one sample, sequenced in a study of cytomegalovirus exposure and HLA in healthy donors. The assay was immunoSEQ multiplex PCR, and TCRdb's table has in-frame clones only and misses some. The sample has about 92,000 clones; approximately 94% are singletons. The sequencing sample was made of PBMCs. The receptors stem from a woman between 25 and 40 years old in good health and CMV-seropositive.

The V call is TRBV28, the J call TRBJ1-4; tentative D call: TRBD1 (5 bases). The germline CDR1 and CDR2 sequences are MDHEN and SYDVKM. CDR3 size: 14 residues. V gave up 5 bases and J gave up 7 bases, with 14 bases separating them. The CDR3 loop is CASSLQGGGEKLFF. The CDR3 bases are TGTGCCAGCAGTCTTCAGGGTGGCGGTGAAAAACTGTTTTTT.

The rearrangement links TRBV4-1 to TRBJ2-3, with 12 nucleotides matching TRBD2. The CDR3 sequence is 19 residues long. CDR1 MGHRA and CDR2 YSYEKL come from the germline V gene. V shed 3 bases, J shed 2 bases, and the junction held 12 bases outside the gene matches. CDR3 sequence reads: CASSQGELAGGLHTDTQYF. The CDR3 region has the DNA TGCGCCAGCAGCCAGGGTGAACTAGCGGGGGGACTCCACACAGATACGCAGTATTTT.

The chain carries TRBV2 and TRBJ2-7; 10 bases line up with TRBD2. Losses at the gene ends were 7 bases for V and 4 bases for J; bases not matched to a gene: 10. The CDR3 covers 15 residues. Germline V gives CDR1 SNHLY, CDR2 FYNNEI. The CDR3 coding sequence is TGTGCCAGCATCAGATCCAGCGGGAGGGGATACGAGCAGTACTTC. This sequence encodes CASIRSSGRGYEQYF.

The rearrangement uses TRBV5-1 and TRBJ2-3; 7 nucleotides agree with TRBD1. The CDR3 consists of 16 residues. The V and J ends lost 2 bases and 5 bases, in that order; junction bases with no gene match: 11. CDR1 is SGHRS and CDR2 is YFSETQ in the germline V gene. DNA of the CDR3: TGCGCCAGCAGCTTTCGACAGGGATATGGGGGAGATACGCAGTATTTT. Protein product: CASSFRQGYGGDTQYF.

This rearrangement joins TRBV28 to TRBJ1-1, with TRBD1 matching over 8 bases. The junction had 5 bases not matched to a gene; V was cut back by 3 bases and J by 5 bases. Germline V gene data show CDR1 as MDHEN and CDR2 as SYDVKM. This CDR3 spans 14 amino acids. The CDR3 nucleotides read TGTGCCAGCAGTTTGGGCAGGGGGCTTACTGAAGCTTTCTTT. Protein sequence: CASSLGRGLTEAFF.

The J gene is TRBJ1-4, the V gene TRBV5-1; D perhaps matches TRBD1 (5 bases). The CDR3 has 14 amino acids. Germline V CDR1 and CDR2: SGHRS, YFSETQ. Trimming took 0 bases from V and 5 from J, leaving 8 bases between them. As DNA, the CDR3 is TGCGCCAGCAGCTTGGGGCAGGGCAATGAAAAACTGTTTTTT. This encodes CASSLGQGNEKLFF. Together with reference TRBV5-1 and TRBJ1-4, the CDR3 gives the full variable domain: KAGVTQTPRYLIKTRGQQVTLSCSPISGHRSVSWYQQTPGQGLQFLFEYFSETQRNKGNFPGRFSGRQFSNSRSEMNVSTLELGDSALYLCASSLGQGNEKLFFGSGTQLSVL.

The CDR3 DNA sequence: TGTGCCAGCGCCCCGACAGGGAGCTCCTATAATTCACCCCTCCACTTT. Its protein is CASAPTGSSYNSPLHF. The rearrangement uses TRBV19 and TRBJ1-6, with TRBD1 matching over 7 bases. With V trimmed by 9 bases and J by 0 bases, 8 bases remained unmatched. The CDR3 has 16 residues. Per the germline V gene, CDR1 is LNHDA and CDR2 is SQIVND (reference sequence). The variable domain in full, completed from reference TRBV19 and TRBJ1-6, reads DGGITQSPKYLFRKEGQNVTLSCEQNLNHDAMYWYRQDPGQGLRLIYYSQIVNDFQKGDIAEGYSVSREKKESFPLTVTSAQKNPTAFYLCASAPTGSSYNSPLHFGNGTRLTVT.

The chain combines TRBV6-6 with TRBJ2-7, with D unclear. The CDR3 consists of 13 residues. The germline V gene encodes CDR1 MNHNY and CDR2 SVGAGI (reference sequence). V lost 6 bases to trimming and J lost 4 bases, with 13 bases between them. The CDR3 region has the DNA TGTGCCAGCAGCCCGAGGTTGAGATACGAGCAGTACTTC. Amino acid sequence: CASSPRLRYEQYF.

The genes are TRBV28 and TRBJ1-1, with D perhaps TRBD1 (6 bases). Trimming left V 4 bases short and J 8 bases short, with 8 bases between. Germline V gene lookup returns CDR1 MDHEN and CDR2 SYDVKM. The CDR3 is made up of 11 amino acids. Here the CDR3 DNA reads TGTGCCAGCAGTTCCCAGGGGGAAGCTTTCTTT. The encoded protein is CASSSQGEAFF.

The rearrangement uses TRBV14 and TRBJ1-1; a weak D match, TRBD1 (6 bases). The ends were cut back, 0 bases at V and 6 bases at J, with 8 bases in the middle. Looked up from germline, CDR1 is SGHDN and CDR2 is FVKESK. This CDR3 has 13 residues. The CDR3 loop reads CASSQEWGPEAFF. The CDR3 region has the DNA TGTGCCAGCAGCCAAGAATGGGGGCCTGAAGCTTTCTTT.

The V call is TRBV7-8, the J call TRBJ2-1; D possibly corresponds to TRBD1 (7 bases). Germline V gives CDR1 SGHVS, CDR2 FQNEAQ. V lost 0 bases to trimming and J lost 4 bases, with 13 bases between them. The CDR3 is made up of 16 amino acids. In DNA form, the CDR3 reads TGTGCCAGCAGCTTAGCGTCCCAGGGGGGTTACAATGAGCAGTTCTTC. Its translation is CASSLASQGGYNEQFF.

In nucleotides, the CDR3 is TGTGCCAGCAGCTCACTAGCGGGAGGAGATACGCAGTATTTT. It yields the protein CASSSLAGGDTQYF. V is TRBV27 and J is TRBJ2-3; 12 bases map to TRBD2. V shed 6 bases, J shed 5 bases, and the junction held 3 bases outside the gene matches. Looked up from germline, CDR1 is MNHEY and CDR2 is SMNVEV (reference sequence). The CDR3 contains 14 residues.

V and J are TRBV5-4 and TRBJ2-3; TRBD2 matches at 7 bases. Germline V CDR1 and CDR2: SGHNT, YYREEE (reference sequence). The CDR3 loop spans 14 amino acids. J gave up 0 bases and V 5 bases, and 3 bases lay outside the gene matches. Here the CDR3 DNA reads TGTGCCAGCAGGAGGGACTATAGCACAGATACGCAGTATTTT. It encodes CASRRDYSTDTQYF.

The V call is TRBV5-1, the J call TRBJ2-7, with D possibly TRBD1 on 6 matching bases. The germline V gene has CDR1 SGHRS and CDR2 YFSETQ. V shed 0 bases and J shed 2 bases, with 12 bases lying between them. This CDR3 is 15 amino acids long. This chain's CDR3 is CASSLEGTKTYEQYF. The DNA for the CDR3 is TGCGCCAGCAGCTTGGAAGGGACAAAGACCTACGAGCAGTACTTC. Based on the CDR3 plus reference TRBV5-1 and TRBJ2-7, the full variable domain is KAGVTQTPRYLIKTRGQQVTLSCSPISGHRSVSWYQQTPGQGLQFLFEYFSETQRNKGNFPGRFSGRQFSNSRSEMNVSTLELGDSALYLCASSLEGTKTYEQYFGPGTRLTVT.

This chain connects TRBV28 to TRBJ2-1; the match to TRBD2 covers 10 bases. V dropped 6 bases and J dropped 1; count of bases not matched to a gene: 15. CDR1 and CDR2 from the germline V gene are MDHEN and SYDVKM. CDR3 size: 19 residues. DNA of the CDR3: TGTGCCAGCAGCTCTAGGCGGCTAGCGGGAGTCAAGTCCTACAATGAGCAGTTCTTC. As protein: CASSSRRLAGVKSYNEQFF.

In this sample, this clone turned up a few times. V and J are TRBV7-2 and TRBJ1-4; no definite D call. Germline values: CDR1 SGHTA, CDR2 FQGNSA. Trimming took 5 bases from V and 8 from J, leaving 15 bases between them. The CDR3 has 14 amino acids. CDR3 sequence reads: CASSNGIYNEKLFF. DNA for the CDR3: TGTGCCAGCAGCAACGGGATCTACAACGAAAAACTGTTTTTT.

The chain recombines TRBV28 with TRBJ1-2; the match to TRBD1 covers 8 bases. This CDR3 is 17 amino acids long. The germline V gene encodes CDR1 MDHEN and CDR2 SYDVKM. The V gene end was trimmed by 5 bases and the J gene end by 2 bases; junction bases not matched to a gene: 13. CDR3 in amino acids: CASSPLRSGGVNYGYTF. The CDR3 DNA reads as TGTGCCAGCAGTCCCCTTCGATCAGGGGGCGTCAACTATGGCTACACCTTC.